This TCR beta chain was retrieved from a study of cytomegalovirus exposure and HLA in healthy donors. Vbeta (60) and Jbeta (13) primers were used in the PCR. Clones were sequenced by immunoSEQ multiplex PCR, and TCRdb holds only the in-frame ones, with some missing. The sample carries fewer than 200,000 clones, 68% recorded once. Regarding this clone: Its antigen is undetermined.

Germline CDR1 SGHTA, CDR2 FQGNSA. Trimming removed 2 bases at V and 3 bases at J, with 13 bases between. The CDR3 is made up of 15 amino acids. Study-level findings and limits: According to the study, around 160 TCR beta chains were cytomegalovirus-associated. Most observed TCR sequences were rare, whereas some public TCRs were detected in many donors. When the data were analyzed later, several of the most significant clusters appeared to be linked to common viral pathogens. The classifier reportedly diagnosed cytomegalovirus status with high specificity and sensitivity.

Sequencing was done on a sample of PBMCs. The chain recombines TRBV7-2 with TRBJ1-2; D ambiguous. The sequence was obtained from a man aged 45-60 years in good health and CMV-seronegative. The CDR3: CASSLQVGVDYGYTF. The CDR3 nucleotides are TGTGCCAGCAGCTTACAAGTGGGAGTTGACTATGGCTACACCTTC.